What follows is one T cell receptor (beta chain) and its context. What it binds is not known. Using immunoSEQ multiplex PCR, the repertoire was profiled, and TCRdb retains in-frame clones only, with some absent. The sample shows 120,000 or so clones, approximately 92% of them seen only once. This sample is part of a study of graft-versus-host responses after intestinal transplantation. Study-wide context: After anti-thymocyte globulin induction, recipients took tacrolimus and steroids for approximately three years.

This CDR3 region has 14 residues. Germline-derived CDR1 and CDR2 are SGHDN and FVKESK. V lost 4 bases to trimming and J lost 6 bases, with 13 bases between them. The clonotype originates from a human donor who received an intestinal transplant. The sample in question was unstimulated CD8+ T cells sorted from spleen or lymph node cells, obtained before intestinal transplant. The J gene is TRBJ1-5, the V gene TRBV14, with D perhaps TRBD1 (6 bases). The CDR3 DNA sequence: TGTGCCAGCAGCCCCTCAGGACAGATTCAGCCCCAGCATTTT. Translated: CASSPSGQIQPQHF.